This T cell receptor beta chain was retrieved from a study of Tregs in tolerant kidney transplant recipients. On this clone itself: Its antigen is unidentified.

The nonmyeloablative bone marrow transplants came from related graft donors, with transient mixed chimerism. Unstimulated Tregs (CD4+CD25+CD127-) and CD4+CD25- non-Tregs were sorted from PBMCs. Study observations and caveats: Biological reproducibility was not directly addressed in this study.

Sequencing used immunoSEQ multiplex PCR; TCRdb keeps in-frame clones, though not all of them. Of more than 70,000 clones in the sample, 91% are singletons; the top ten hold 1.5% to 2%. The CDR3 consists of 12 residues. Germline V gene data show CDR1 as SGDLS and CDR2 as YYNGEE. V dropped 3 bases and J dropped 5 bases, with 5 bases sitting between them. The chain uses TRBV9 and TRBJ2-2; possibly TRBD1 for D (5 bases). This receptor was obtained from a human patient who received a combined kidney and bone marrow transplant. The graft donor may have contributed some T cells. Specimen: CD4+ T cells from blood (PBMCs), collected 24 months after the transplant. The CDR3 sequence is CASSAGTGELFF. In DNA form, the CDR3 reads TGTGCCAGCAGCGCAGGGACCGGGGAGCTGTTTTTT.